A single sample gave rise to the 16 T cell receptor beta chains below, sequenced in a study of cytomegalovirus exposure and HLA in healthy donors (dated by TCRdb to 2016 to 2017). Library prep was done by the immunoSEQ multiplex PCR assay. TCRdb re-hosts the immuneACCESS table, in-frame sequences only. Its copies lack some clones; in the studies checked, an unresolved V gene accounts for under half of them, and the cause for the rest is not known. Recorded for this sample are more than 85,000 clones; 85% to 95% of them occurred a single time. Together, the top ten hold 0.85% to 0.95% of the sample. The sample consisted of PBMCs. These receptors came from a young woman in good health and CMV-seronegative.

The V call is TRBV6-5, the J call TRBJ1-4, with a weak D call TRBD1 (5 bases). V was clipped by 6 bases and J by 7 bases, with 15 bases between them. The CDR3 runs 14 residues. Germline V CDR1 and CDR2: MNHEY, SVGAGI. CDR3 amino acids: CASSRQMMSEKLFF. The CDR3 DNA follows: TGTGCCAGCAGCCGACAGATGATGAGTGAAAAACTGTTTTTT.

V usage is TRBV25-1 and J usage is TRBJ2-1; 11 positions match TRBD2. The CDR3 is 17 amino acids. The V gene end was trimmed by 4 bases and the J gene end by 4 bases; junction bases not matched to a gene: 9. CDR1 is MGHDK, CDR2 SYGVNS, per germline. CDR3 DNA: TGTGCCAGCAGTGGTTTTTCCGGGACTAGCGGATACAATGAGCAGTTCTTC. Residues: CASSGFSGTSGYNEQFF.

The CDR3 here is CASSLELSGNEKLFF. The CDR3 coding sequence is TGTGCCAGCAGCTTAGAGTTGTCAGGGAATGAAAAACTGTTTTTT. V is TRBV7-9 and J is TRBJ1-4; D is possibly TRBD1 (5 bases). This CDR3 is 15 amino acids long. CDR1 and CDR2 (germline): SEHNR, FQNEAQ (reference sequence). The V and J ends lost 1 base and 5 bases respectively, with 11 bases between them. Variable domain in full (rest from reference TRBV7-9 and TRBJ1-4): DTGVSQNPRHKITKRGQNVTFRCDPISEHNRLYWYRQTLGQGPEFLTYFQNEAQLEKSRLLSDRFSAERPKGSFSTLEIQRTEQGDSAMYLCASSLELSGNEKLFFGSGTQLSVL.

The V gene is TRBV6-4, the J gene TRBJ1-5; TRBD1 aligns across 9 bases. The length of the CDR3 is 17 residues. V trimming: 6 bases; J trimming: 2 bases; junction bases outside the gene matches: 11. The germline CDR1 and CDR2 sequences are MRHNA and SNTAGT. The CDR3 DNA reads as TGTGCCAGCAGCGGGATACCAACAGGGGGCGGCAATCAGCCCCAGCATTTT. Translating gives CASSGIPTGGGNQPQHF.

The chain couples TRBV6-5 to TRBJ2-7; tentative D call: TRBD2 (5 bases). This CDR3 is built from 14 residues. CDR1 MNHEY and CDR2 SVGAGI come from the germline V gene. Trimming removed 5 bases from V and 5 bases from J, with 16 bases in between. The CDR3 here is CASSRLPVGNEQYF. CDR3 bases: TGTGCCAGCAGTAGACTACCAGTCGGGAACGAGCAGTACTTC.

The V and J genes are TRBV4-3 and TRBJ2-7; 7 bases are a match to TRBD1. J was trimmed by 2 bases and V by 4 bases; bases with no gene match: 8. CDR1 and CDR2 (germline): LGHNA, YSLEER. This CDR3 spans 15 amino acids. The CDR3 DNA is TGCGCCAGCAGCCCGACGCAGGGGGTCCCCTACGAGCAGTACTTC. Protein product: CASSPTQGVPYEQYF.

The chain links TRBV7-9 to TRBJ1-1; 9 bases line up with TRBD1. The V gene's germline CDR1 is SEHNR and CDR2 FQNEAQ (reference sequence). V was clipped by 8 bases and J by 0 bases; unmatched bases: 4. This CDR3 is 14 amino acids long. The CDR3 nucleotides read TGTGCCAGCTTGCGGACAGGGGTGAACACTGAAGCTTTCTTT. Translated, it gives CASLRTGVNTEAFF.

J is TRBJ2-7 and V is TRBV7-9, with 7 bases matching TRBD1. Looked up from germline, CDR1 is SEHNR and CDR2 is FQNEAQ (reference sequence). The CDR3 is 13 residues long. J gave up 6 bases and V 6 bases, and 8 bases lay outside the gene matches. The CDR3 reads CASSPGQIGEQYF. The CDR3 bases are TGTGCCAGCAGTCCGGGACAGATCGGCGAGCAGTACTTC.

The chain combines TRBV4-3 with TRBJ2-1; D is perhaps TRBD2 (5 bases). The CDR3 is made up of 18 amino acids. Trimming took off 0 bases at V and 6 bases at J, with 21 bases between the two ends. The germline gives CDR1 LGHNA, CDR2 YSLEER. CDR3 in DNA: TGCGCCAGCAGCCAAGATCGGATCGGGGAGCCCAGGATCAATGAGCAGTTCTTC. As protein: CASSQDRIGEPRINEQFF.

This rearrangement joins TRBV6-1 to TRBJ1-5; 9 positions agree with TRBD1. The V gene's germline CDR1 is MNHNS and CDR2 SASEGT. The ends lost 5 bases at V and 10 bases at J; junction bases unmatched: 12. The CDR3 runs to 15 residues. This chain's CDR3 is CASSSYDRGGYPQHF. CDR3 DNA: TGTGCCAGCAGTTCCTACGACAGGGGGGGTTATCCCCAGCATTTT.

The chain recombines TRBV19 with TRBJ2-3; the match to TRBD1 covers 8 bases. V gave up 10 bases and J gave up 5 bases; unmatched junction bases: 5. Germline CDR1 is LNHDA and CDR2 is SQIVND (reference sequence). The CDR3 runs 12 residues. The chain's CDR3 is CATGQGGDTQYF. CDR3 coding DNA: TGTGCCACTGGACAGGGCGGAGATACGCAGTATTTT.

The chain employs TRBV30 and TRBJ1-2, with D possibly TRBD1 on 5 matching bases. The germline CDR1 and CDR2 sequences are GTSNPN and SVGIG (reference sequence). Trimming cost V 1 base and J 6 bases, with 15 bases left between them. The CDR3 runs to 14 residues. The CDR3 here is CAWSAAGRINGYTF. The CDR3 DNA follows: TGTGCCTGGAGTGCGGCAGGGAGGATCAATGGCTACACCTTC.

The chain has TRBV6-4 and TRBJ2-1; 7 nucleotides line up with TRBD1. This CDR3 spans 15 amino acids. V lost 6 bases to trimming and J lost 5 bases; unmatched junction nucleotides: 10. CDR1 is MRHNA, CDR2 SNTAGT, per germline. The CDR3 DNA follows: TGTGCCAGCAGCGCGGACAGGTTATCACACAATGAGCAGTTCTTC. The encoded protein is CASSADRLSHNEQFF.

This chain links TRBV7-9 with TRBJ1-1; D uncertain. The CDR3 has 12 residues. V lost 6 bases to trimming and J lost 2 bases, with 7 bases between them. Germline V gene sequence: CDR1 SEHNR, CDR2 FQNEAQ (reference sequence). The DNA of the CDR3 is TGTGCCAGCAGAAATAGTAACACTGAAGCTTTCTTT. It encodes CASRNSNTEAFF.

This clone showed up just once. The CDR3: CASSLALLTTAGGYTF. CDR3 in DNA: TGTGCCAGCAGCTTAGCCCTCCTAACCACAGCCGGCGGCTACACCTTC. The rearrangement uses TRBV11-2 and TRBJ1-2, with unresolved D. The CDR3 runs to 16 residues. Trimming left V 1 base short and J 8 bases short, with 20 bases between. Germline CDR1 SGHAT, CDR2 FQNNGV.

The chain joins TRBV7-9 to TRBJ2-7; maybe TRBD1 (5 bases). In germline, CDR1 is SEHNR, CDR2 FQNEAQ (reference sequence). The V and J ends lost 1 base and 3 bases respectively, with 13 bases between them. This CDR3 comprises 15 residues. In DNA, the CDR3 is TGTGCCAGCAGCTTAGACGACAGTAGCTACTACGAGCAGTACTTC. Translated, it gives CASSLDDSSYYEQYF.